The rows below give T cell receptor beta chains drawn from one sample of a study of control samples from healthy donors and cancer patients. Measured with immunoSEQ multiplex PCR; TCRdb has only the in-frame clones, and not every one. Counted here are about 120,000 clones, more than 75% occurring once; the ten biggest clones make up around 9%. The sample comprised blood. The source of these receptors is a man in his forties or fifties in good health. CDR3s include the opening cysteine and the closing phenylalanine or tryptophan. A D gene is named only where the DNA matches it firmly. Clone size, where shown, is once, few, many, or a class for clones that have expanded.

DNA: TGTGCCAGTAGTTTGTCAGGGTTCAATCAGCCCCAGCATTTT; CDR3: CASSLSGFNQPQHF; V: TRBV19; D: NA; size: once; J: TRBJ1-5
DNA: TGTGCCACCAGTGGTACACCAGGGGGCGATGGCTACACCTTC; CDR3: CATSGTPGGDGYTF; V: TRBV24-1; D: TRBD1; size: NA; J: TRBJ1-2
DNA: TGCGCCAGCAGCCCACGGGCAGGGAGTCAGCCCCAGCATTTT; CDR3: CASSPRAGSQPQHF; V: TRBV4-3; D: NA; size: NA; J: TRBJ1-5
DNA: TGTGCCAGCAGCTTAGCCGGAAACACCATATATTTT; CDR3: CASSLAGNTIYF; V: TRBV11-2; D: NA; size: NA; J: TRBJ1-3
DNA: TGTGCCAGTAGTATAGGGGGCGGGGGGGCCTCAGATACGCAGTATTTT; CDR3: CASSIGGGGASDTQYF; V: TRBV19; D: TRBD2; size: NA; J: TRBJ2-3
DNA: TGTGCCACCAGTGAGGGACAGTTTCCCGGGGAGACCCAGTACTTC; CDR3: CATSEGQFPGETQYF; V: TRBV24-1; D: TRBD1; size: NA; J: TRBJ2-5
DNA: TGTGCCAGCAGTTCTAATGTGCGGGGTTTCATGAACACTGAAGCTTTCTTT; CDR3: CASSSNVRGFMNTEAFF; V: TRBV6-2/TRBV6-3; D: NA; size: NA; J: TRBJ1-1
DNA: TGTGCCAGCAGCCAAGAGAGTTACTTCCTTTGGGAGCAGTTCTTC; CDR3: CASSQESYFLWEQFF; V: TRBV14; D: NA; size: NA; J: TRBJ2-1
DNA: TGTGCCACCAGTGCCGAGGGGGTAAGGGGCTACACCTTC; CDR3: CATSAEGVRGYTF; V: TRBV24-1; D: NA; size: few; J: TRBJ1-2
DNA: TGTGCCAGCAGCTTAGGGCAGCAGCAGGATCCCGAGACCCAGTACTTC; CDR3: CASSLGQQQDPETQYF; V: TRBV7-8; D: NA; size: NA; J: TRBJ2-5
DNA: TGTGCCAGCAGCTTAGCAGGTAGTAACTACGAGCAGTACTTC; CDR3: CASSLAGSNYEQYF; V: TRBV11-2; D: NA; size: NA; J: TRBJ2-7
DNA: TGTGCCAGCAGCTTGGACAGCGCTAGCTATGGCTACACCTTC; CDR3: CASSLDSASYGYTF; V: TRBV6-6; D: NA; size: NA; J: TRBJ1-2
DNA: TGTGCCAGCATCCTTATTGGTAATGAGCAGTTCTTC; CDR3: CASILIGNEQFF; V: TRBV12-3/TRBV12-4; D: NA; size: NA; J: TRBJ2-1
DNA: TGTGCCACCAGCAGAGACCAGAACACCATATATTTT; CDR3: CATSRDQNTIYF; V: TRBV15; D: NA; size: once; J: TRBJ1-3
DNA: TGTGCCACCTCGCCCCTGGATTCCTACGAGCAGTACTTC; CDR3: CATSPLDSYEQYF; V: TRBV25-1; D: NA; size: NA; J: TRBJ2-7
DNA: TGTGCCAGCAGCTTCGGCGGGGCTGACACAGATACGCAGTATTTT; CDR3: CASSFGGADTDTQYF; V: TRBV11-2; D: NA; size: NA; J: TRBJ2-3
DNA: TGCGCCAGCAGCCAAGCTGGGGAGACCCAGTACTTC; CDR3: CASSQAGETQYF; V: TRBV4-1; D: NA; size: once; J: TRBJ2-5
DNA: TGTGCCAGCAGCATTCGACAGCGCTACACCTTC; CDR3: CASSIRQRYTF; V: TRBV7-9; D: NA; size: few; J: TRBJ1-2
DNA: TGTGCCAGCAGCTTAGGACTAGCGGGCTATGAGCAGTTCTTC; CDR3: CASSLGLAGYEQFF; V: TRBV7-7; D: TRBD2; size: NA; J: TRBJ2-1
DNA: TGTGCCAGCAGCTTGTGGCACGGAAACACCATATATTTT; CDR3: CASSLWHGNTIYF; V: TRBV5-6; D: NA; size: NA; J: TRBJ1-3
DNA: TGTGCCAGCATGAGGCAAACAGATACGCAGTATTTT; CDR3: CASMRQTDTQYF; V: TRBV2; D: NA; size: NA; J: TRBJ2-3
DNA: TGTGCCAGCAGCCAAAGAAGTATGAACACTGAAGCTTTCTTT; CDR3: CASSQRSMNTEAFF; V: TRBV7-9; D: NA; size: NA; J: TRBJ1-1
DNA: TGTGCCAGTAGTCCTTCCAGGGGTGAAGCTTTCTTT; CDR3: CASSPSRGEAFF; V: TRBV19; D: NA; size: few; J: TRBJ1-1
DNA: TGCGCCAGCAGTGAGCCGGGCCACTATGGCTACACCTTC; CDR3: CASSEPGHYGYTF; V: TRBV10-2; D: NA; size: NA; J: TRBJ1-2
DNA: TGTGCCAGCAGCTTGAGGCGACAGGGGAGCTCCTATAATTCACCCCTCCACTTT; CDR3: CASSLRRQGSSYNSPLHF; V: TRBV5-4; D: TRBD1; size: NA; J: TRBJ1-6
DNA: TGTGCCAGCAGTTACTCGAATAGGGAGGGCTACACCTTC; CDR3: CASSYSNREGYTF; V: TRBV6-6; D: NA; size: few; J: TRBJ1-2
DNA: TGTGCCAGCTCACCACTTCAAGGACAGAATGAAAAACTGTTTTTT; CDR3: CASSPLQGQNEKLFF; V: TRBV18; D: NA; size: few; J: TRBJ1-4
DNA: TGTGCCAGCACCGGACGACAGGGCTGGACCGGGGAGCTGTTTTTT; CDR3: CASTGRQGWTGELFF; V: TRBV25-1; D: TRBD1; size: NA; J: TRBJ2-2
DNA: TGTGCCAGCAGTTACTCCCCTAGCGGGGGGGACAATGAGCAGTTCTTC; CDR3: CASSYSPSGGDNEQFF; V: TRBV6-2/TRBV6-3; D: TRBD2; size: NA; J: TRBJ2-1
DNA: TGTGCCAGTAGTATAGATGCCCAGGTTGGCAATCAGCCCCAGCATTTT; CDR3: CASSIDAQVGNQPQHF; V: TRBV19; D: NA; size: NA; J: TRBJ1-5